This T cell receptor (beta chain) stems from a study of T cells in Graves' hyperthyroidism and ophthalmopathy. Study-wide context: At initial diagnosis, before any treatment had begun, peripheral blood was obtained. Whole-study findings and limits: Ophthalmopathy got predicted by the model a median approximately 6 months before its onset.

Amplified TCR beta CDR3 regions derived from RNA transcripts. With the HTBI primer set, the TCR CDR3 went through a first round of RT-PCR. TCRdb recomputed calls from the multiplex PCR reads with MiXCR, one row per CDR3 protein. The sample has roughly 800,000 distinct CDR3 sequences; over 35% are singletons. The germline CDR1 and CDR2 sequences are LNHDA and SQIVND (reference sequence). The CDR3 runs 15 residues. V lost 2 bases to trimming and J lost 0 bases, with 10 bases between them. About this clonotype itself: Its antigen is undetermined.

Criteria for exclusion of patients were uncontrolled infection, other autoimmune disease, pregnancy or lactation. Clinical symptoms, serum thyroxine and TRAb, thyroid ultrasound and orbital computed tomography together formed the diagnostic basis. Sequencing used blood. The receptor's source is a man in his late teens or twenties with Graves' hyperthyroidism. The gene calls are TRBV19 and TRBJ1-1, with no clear D. The CDR3 nucleotides read TGTGCCAGTAGTATACCCTCGGGTTTGAACACTGAAGCTTTCTTT. Residues: CASSIPSGLNTEAFF.